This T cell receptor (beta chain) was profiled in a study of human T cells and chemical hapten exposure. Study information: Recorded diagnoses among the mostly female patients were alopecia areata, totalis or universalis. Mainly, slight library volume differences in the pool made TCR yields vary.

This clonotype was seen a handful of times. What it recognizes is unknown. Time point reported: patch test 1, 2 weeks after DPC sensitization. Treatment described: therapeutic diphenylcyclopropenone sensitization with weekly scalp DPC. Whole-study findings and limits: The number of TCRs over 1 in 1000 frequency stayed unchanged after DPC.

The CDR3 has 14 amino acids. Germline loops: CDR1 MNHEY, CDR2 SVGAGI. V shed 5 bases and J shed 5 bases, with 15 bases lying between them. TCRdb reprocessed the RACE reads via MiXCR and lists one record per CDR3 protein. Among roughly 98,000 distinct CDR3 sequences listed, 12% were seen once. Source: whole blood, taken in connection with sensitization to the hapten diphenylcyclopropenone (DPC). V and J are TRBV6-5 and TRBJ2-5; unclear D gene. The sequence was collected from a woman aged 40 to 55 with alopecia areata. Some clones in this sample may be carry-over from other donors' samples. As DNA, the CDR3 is TGTGCCAGCAGTCCAGTGTCGCTGGCGGAGACCCAGTACTTC. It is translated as CASSPVSLAETQYF.